The text below deals with one T cell receptor beta chain. No antigen is known for it. Primers for the PCR totalled 60 Vbeta and 13 Jbeta. The repertoire was sequenced with immunoSEQ multiplex PCR; TCRdb's copy has only in-frame clones and lacks some. The profile covers roughly 160,000 clones, with about four fifths appearing a single time and about 10% taken by the ten largest. This entry is derived from a study of cytomegalovirus exposure and HLA in healthy donors. About the study: One earlier analysis, a look at about 179 million T cells, found some 120 million unique TCR beta sequences.

General study findings and limits: Serostatus for CMV was the only available immune exposure information.

V was pared by 3 bases and J by 8 bases, with 7 bases of the junction left unmatched. The CDR3 sequence is 15 residues long. Germline CDR1 LGHNA, CDR2 YSLEER. Sequenced: PBMCs. V is TRBV4-3 and J is TRBJ2-1; TRBD2 matches at 10 bases. This TCR was recovered from a man over 45 in good health and CMV-seropositive. The CDR3 protein is CASSQAGTSVHEQFF. CDR3 nucleotides: TGCGCCAGCAGCCAGGCCGGGACTAGCGTTCATGAGCAGTTCTTC.